This T cell receptor beta chain was recovered during a study of T cell repertoires in cytomegalovirus infection. TCRdb re-derived calls from the reads in MiXCR, one entry per CDR3 protein. Here the sample spans more than 650,000 distinct CDR3 sequences, roughly 36% being singletons. The trim removed 3 bases at V and 0 bases at J, leaving 11 bases unmatched. CDR3 length: 19 amino acids. CDR1 is MNHEY and CDR2 is SVGAGI in the germline V gene. Overall study findings and caveats: Public TCR beta family frequency separated CMV-and-HLA carriers, including in an independent cohort. The response measured ex vivo was dominated by TCR beta clonotypes (HLA-C-restricted and CMV-specific).

A note on this clonotype: Its matching antigen is unknown.

The sample was PBMCs. This clonotype was obtained from a human donor in good health (CMV status not recorded). Some clones in this sample may be carry-over from other donors' samples. The chain recombines TRBV6-5 with TRBJ1-1; the match to TRBD1 covers 12 bases. The CDR3 is CASSYLYRDRGLLNTEAFF. The CDR3 nucleotides read TGTGCCAGCAGTTATTTATACCGGGACAGGGGGCTTTTGAACACTGAAGCTTTCTTT.